This passage covers 18 T cell receptor beta chains from one sample sequenced in a study of CD4 and CD8 cells across lung adenocarcinoma regions. MiXCR, applied by TCRdb to the PCR reads, yields one record per CDR3 protein. The sample includes 6,000 to 7,500 distinct CDR3 sequences, approximately 51% of them seen just once. Material for sequencing was CD8+ T cells from the center of a lung tumor. The source is a male donor with lung adenocarcinoma. The CD4 and CD8 labels of this study may be unreliable.

This clonotype came up many times. The chain combines TRBV5-4 with TRBJ2-1; possibly TRBD1 or TRBD2 for D (6 bases each). The V gene's germline CDR1 is SGHNT and CDR2 YYREEE (reference sequence). Deletions cut 1 base from V and 7 bases from J, with 15 bases between. This CDR3 has 15 residues. The CDR3 region is CASSLRGDVKNEQFF. CDR3 in DNA: TGTGCCAGCAGCTTGAGGGGGGACGTTAAGAATGAGCAGTTCTTC.

The gene calls are TRBV6-4 and TRBJ2-2, with TRBD2 as a possible D gene (5 bases). The CDR3 covers 14 residues. CDR1 MRHNA and CDR2 SNTAGT come from the germline V gene. V was trimmed by 5 bases and J by 6 bases, leaving 13 bases between them. The chain's CDR3 is CASSPTSFAGELFF. The CDR3 DNA reads TGTGCCAGCAGTCCCACTAGTTTCGCCGGGGAGCTGTTTTTT.

As regards this clonotype: Compared with germline, one end of the junction differs, possibly owing to a read error. The chain uses TRBV6-1 and TRBJ2-5; 7 nucleotides align to TRBD2. Germline loops: CDR1 MNHNS, CDR2 SASEGT. CDR3 length: 16 amino acids. In DNA, the CDR3 is TGTGCCAGCGCGCCGGGCGGGGGTCCTGGCCAAGATACCCAGTACTTC. This encodes CASAPGGGPGQDTQYF.

As to this clonotype: A read error may account for a junction end that differs from germline. The chain combines TRBV6-1 with TRBJ2-4; D might be TRBD1 (5 bases). Germline V gives CDR1 MNHNS, CDR2 SASEGT. CDR3 size: 15 residues. The DNA for the CDR3 is TGTGCCAGCAGGAAGGGGCTGTGGGTCAAAAACACGCAGTACTTT. It yields the protein CASRKGLWVKNTQYF.

In this sample, this clonotype turned up many times. This chain uses TRBV11-2 with TRBJ2-1; TRBD1 aligns across 10 bases. With the DNA end fitting TRBJ2-5 better, the J assignment may be wrong. Per germline, CDR1 SGHAT and CDR2 FQNNGV. This CDR3 comprises 15 residues. The CDR3 region is CASSPFGTGEETQYF. The CDR3 DNA reads as TGTGCCAGCAGCCCCTTCGGGACAGGGGAAGAGACCCAGTACTTC.

V and J are TRBV6-1 and TRBJ2-7; 10 bases map to TRBD1. This CDR3 is built from 15 residues. CDR1 is MNHNS, CDR2 SASEGT, per germline. Trimming cost V 4 bases and J 0 bases; bases outside gene matches: 3. Written as DNA, the CDR3 is TGTGCCAGCAGTGGGACAGGGGGTCCCTCCTACGAGCAGTACTTC. Amino acids: CASSGTGGPSYEQYF.

The rearrangement joins TRBV27 to TRBJ2-5; 7 bases line up with TRBD2. The J segment lost 2 bases and the V segment lost 1 base, leaving 4 bases of the junction unmatched. Germline V CDR1 and CDR2: MNHEY, SMNVEV (reference sequence). The CDR3 length is 15 residues. The CDR3 loop is CASSLLMGGQETQYF. In DNA, the CDR3 is TGTGCCAGCAGTTTATTGATGGGGGGGCAAGAGACCCAGTACTTC.

The chain has TRBV6-1 and TRBJ1-6; D unclear. Between the trimmed V and J ends, which lost 6 bases and 1 base, there was a span of 7 bases. Germline CDR1 is MNHNS and CDR2 is SASEGT. The CDR3 is 14 amino acids. The CDR3 sequence: CASRGESYNSPLHF. The CDR3 DNA reads as TGTGCCAGCAGAGGCGAATCCTATAATTCACCCCTCCACTTT.

Details on this clonotype: Sequence at one end of the junction differs from germline and may be a read error. This chain joins TRBV10-3 and TRBJ2-5, with D maybe TRBD2 (7 bases). Germline values: CDR1 ENHRY, CDR2 SYGVKD. The CDR3 has 15 residues. The CDR3 DNA sequence: TGTGGCGGGGGCCCCGGGGGCGGTGTTCCAGAGACGCAGTATTTC. It is translated as CGGGPGGGVPETQYF.

The chain uses TRBV6-1 and TRBJ2-4, with TRBD1 as a possible D gene (6 bases). CDR3 size: 13 residues. Germline CDR1 reads MNHNS; CDR2 reads SASEGT. Trimming removed 6 bases from V and 6 bases from J, with 12 bases in between. For the CDR3, the DNA is TGTGCCAGCAGCACCGACAGGCGAAACATTCAGTACTTC. It translates to CASSTDRRNIQYF.

The table lists this clonotype with many counts. The J gene is TRBJ2-7, the V gene TRBV15; D not certain. Germline V gives CDR1 LNHNV, CDR2 YYDKDF (reference sequence). This CDR3 comprises 13 residues. Trimming shortened V by 0 bases and J by 3 bases, and 6 bases separated the two germline ends. The CDR3 DNA sequence: TGTGCCACCAGCAGAGACCAGGACTACGAGCAGTACTTC. Residues: CATSRDQDYEQYF.

This clonotype was seen repeatedly, ten times or more. CDR3 residues: CASSFYNSPLHF. DNA for the CDR3: TGTGCCAGCAGCTTCTATAATTCACCCCTCCACTTT. This chain connects TRBV7-2 to TRBJ1-6; no reliable D call. Trimming cost V 3 bases and J 3 bases, with 0 bases left between them. Germline V gene sequence: CDR1 SGHTA, CDR2 FQGNSA. The CDR3 totals 12 residues. Together with reference TRBV7-2 and TRBJ1-6, the CDR3 gives the full variable domain: GAGVSQSPSNKVTEKGKDVELRCDPISGHTALYWYRQSLGQGLEFLIYFQGNSAPDKSGLPSDRFSAERTGGSVSTLTIQRTQQEDSAVYLCASSFYNSPLHFGNGTRLTVT.

This chain joins TRBV7-2 and TRBJ2-5; no definite D call. Germline values: CDR1 SGHTA, CDR2 FQGNSA. V lost 5 bases, J lost 1 base, and 11 bases lay in between. This CDR3 has 14 residues. In DNA form, the CDR3 reads TGTGCCAGCAGCCCACCGTGGGGCCAAGAGACCCAGTACTTC. Translating it yields CASSPPWGQETQYF. Based on the CDR3 plus reference TRBV7-2 and TRBJ2-5, the full variable domain is GAGVSQSPSNKVTEKGKDVELRCDPISGHTALYWYRQSLGQGLEFLIYFQGNSAPDKSGLPSDRFSAERTGGSVSTLTIQRTQQEDSAVYLCASSPPWGQETQYFGPGTRLLVL.

About this clonotype itself: The junction departs from the called germline gene at one end, perhaps through a read error. The chain is built from TRBV3-1 and TRBJ2-5, with TRBD2 identical over 7 bases. The CDR3 loop spans 17 amino acids. Germline V gene sequence: CDR1 LGHDT, CDR2 YNNKEL (reference sequence). The CDR3 DNA follows: TGTACCAGCAGCCAAGATATCCCGTCGGGGGGTAAAGAGACCCAGTACTTC. It codes for CTSSQDIPSGGKETQYF.

This chain joins TRBV6-1 and TRBJ2-1; TRBD2 matches 7 bases. The J call is in doubt because the DNA end fits TRBJ2-7 better. The CDR3 length is 15 residues. CDR1 is MNHNS, CDR2 SASEGT, per germline. As DNA, the CDR3 is TGTGCCAGCAGTGAAGAGGGAGGGATGGGATCCGAGCAGTACTTC. Amino acids: CASSEEGGMGSEQYF.

This clonotype has only one observation. The chain has TRBV6-1 and TRBJ2-1, with 13 bases identical to TRBD2. Trimming cost V 8 bases and J 6 bases; bases outside gene matches: 4. The CDR3 has 14 residues. Germline V gene data show CDR1 as MNHNS and CDR2 as SASEGT. The CDR3 here is CASELAGGPNEQFF. The CDR3 DNA reads as TGTGCCAGCGAACTAGCGGGAGGGCCCAATGAGCAGTTCTTC.

The CDR3 sequence: CASSGIRSYNEQFF. In DNA form, the CDR3 reads TGTGCCAGCAGTGGAATTCGCTCCTACAATGAGCAGTTCTTC. J is TRBJ2-1 and V is TRBV6-1; D uncertain. Trimming stripped 4 bases from V and 0 bases from J, with 7 bases between. The germline V gene has CDR1 MNHNS and CDR2 SASEGT. The CDR3 covers 14 residues.

The J gene is TRBJ2-3, the V gene TRBV7-2; either TRBD1 or TRBD2 may supply D (5 bases each). The last part of the DNA fits TRBJ2-7 better; the J call may be wrong. CDR1 is SGHTA and CDR2 is FQGNSA in the germline V gene. This CDR3 region has 18 residues. CDR3: CASSLVRGGLGRSYEQYF. The CDR3 DNA reads TGTGCCAGCAGCTTAGTCCGGGGCGGGCTTGGCCGCTCCTACGAGCAGTACTTC.